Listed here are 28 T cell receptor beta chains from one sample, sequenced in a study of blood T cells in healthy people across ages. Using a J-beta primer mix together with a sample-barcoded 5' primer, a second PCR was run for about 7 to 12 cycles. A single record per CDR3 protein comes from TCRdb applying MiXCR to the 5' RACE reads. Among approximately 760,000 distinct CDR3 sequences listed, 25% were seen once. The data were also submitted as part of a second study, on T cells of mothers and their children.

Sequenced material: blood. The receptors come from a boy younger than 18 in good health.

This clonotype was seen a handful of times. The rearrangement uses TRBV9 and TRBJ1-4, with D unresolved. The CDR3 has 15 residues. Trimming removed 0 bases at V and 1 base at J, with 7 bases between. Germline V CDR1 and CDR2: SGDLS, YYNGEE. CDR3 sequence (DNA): TGTGCCAGCAGCGTAGAGGGCAGAACTAATGAAAAACTGTTTTTT. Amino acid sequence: CASSVEGRTNEKLFF.

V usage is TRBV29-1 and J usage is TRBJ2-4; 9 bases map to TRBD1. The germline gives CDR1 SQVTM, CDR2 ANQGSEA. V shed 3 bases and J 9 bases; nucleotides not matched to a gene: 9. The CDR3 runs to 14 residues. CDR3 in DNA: TGCAGCGTTGATTCCGGACAGGGGTTCGGCATTCAGTACTTC. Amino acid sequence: CSVDSGQGFGIQYF.

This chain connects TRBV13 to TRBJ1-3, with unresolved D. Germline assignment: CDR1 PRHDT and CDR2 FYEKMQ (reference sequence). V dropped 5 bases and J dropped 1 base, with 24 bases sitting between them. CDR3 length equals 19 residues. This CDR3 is CASSPNRASQSLSGNTIYF. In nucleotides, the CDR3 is TGTGCCAGCAGCCCCAACCGGGCCAGCCAGAGTTTGTCTGGAAACACCATATATTTT.

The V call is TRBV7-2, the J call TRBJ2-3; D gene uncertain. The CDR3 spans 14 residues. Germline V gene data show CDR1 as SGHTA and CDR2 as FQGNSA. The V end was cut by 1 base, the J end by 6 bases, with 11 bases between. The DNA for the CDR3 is TGTGCCAGCAGCTTAGAACCCCGAGATGATACGCAGTATTTT. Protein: CASSLEPRDDTQYF.

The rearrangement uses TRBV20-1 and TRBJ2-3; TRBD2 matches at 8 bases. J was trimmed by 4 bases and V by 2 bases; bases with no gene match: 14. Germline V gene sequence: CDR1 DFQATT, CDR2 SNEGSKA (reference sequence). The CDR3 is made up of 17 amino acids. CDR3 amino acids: CSARLPRGAGAADTQYF. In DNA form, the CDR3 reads TGCAGTGCTAGACTCCCCCGTGGAGCGGGAGCGGCAGATACGCAGTATTTT.

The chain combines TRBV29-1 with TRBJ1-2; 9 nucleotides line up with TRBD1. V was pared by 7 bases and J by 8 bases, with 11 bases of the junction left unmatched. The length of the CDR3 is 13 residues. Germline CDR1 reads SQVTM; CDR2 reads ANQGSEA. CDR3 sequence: CSGTDRGLGGYTF. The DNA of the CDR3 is TGCAGCGGGACAGACAGGGGGTTAGGAGGCTACACCTTC. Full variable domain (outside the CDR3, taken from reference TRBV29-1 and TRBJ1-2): SAVISQKPSRDICQRGTSLTIQCQVDSQVTMMFWYRQQPGQSLTLIATANQGSEATYESGFVIDKFPISRPNLTFSTLTVSNMSPEDSSIYLCSGTDRGLGGYTFGSGTRLTVV.

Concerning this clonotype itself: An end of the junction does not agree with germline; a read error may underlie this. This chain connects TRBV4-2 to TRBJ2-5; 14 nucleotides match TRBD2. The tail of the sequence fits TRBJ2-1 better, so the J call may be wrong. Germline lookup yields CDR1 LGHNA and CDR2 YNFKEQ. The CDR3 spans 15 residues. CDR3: CASSQVTSGRAEQFF. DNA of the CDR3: TGTGCCAGCAGTCAAGTGACTAGCGGGAGGGCCGAACAGTTCTTC.

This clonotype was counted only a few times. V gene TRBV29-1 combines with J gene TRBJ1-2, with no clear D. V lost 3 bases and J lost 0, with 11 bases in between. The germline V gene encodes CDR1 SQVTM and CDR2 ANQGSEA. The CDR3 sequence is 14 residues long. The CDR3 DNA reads TGCAGCGTTGAGGGTCTGAGTCCTAACTATGGCTACACCTTC. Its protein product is CSVEGLSPNYGYTF.

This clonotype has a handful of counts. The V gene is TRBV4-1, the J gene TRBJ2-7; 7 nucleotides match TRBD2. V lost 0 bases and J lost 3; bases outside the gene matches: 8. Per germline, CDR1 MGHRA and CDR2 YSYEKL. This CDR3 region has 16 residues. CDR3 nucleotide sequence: TGCGCCAGCAGCCAAGAGGATAGGGCTAGCGGCTACGAGCAGTACTTC. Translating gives CASSQEDRASGYEQYF.

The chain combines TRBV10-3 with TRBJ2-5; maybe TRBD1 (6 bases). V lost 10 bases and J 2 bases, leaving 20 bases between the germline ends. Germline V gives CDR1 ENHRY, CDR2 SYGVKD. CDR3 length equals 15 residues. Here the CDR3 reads CATEARGGYQETQYF. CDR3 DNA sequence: TGTGCCACCGAAGCCCGAGGGGGATATCAAGAGACCCAGTACTTC.

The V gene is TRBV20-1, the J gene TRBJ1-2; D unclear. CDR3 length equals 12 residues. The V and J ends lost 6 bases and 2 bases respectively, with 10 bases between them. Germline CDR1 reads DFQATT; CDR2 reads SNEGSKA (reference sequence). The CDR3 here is CSATEMNYGYTF. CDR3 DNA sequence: TGCAGTGCAACAGAGATGAACTATGGCTACACCTTC.

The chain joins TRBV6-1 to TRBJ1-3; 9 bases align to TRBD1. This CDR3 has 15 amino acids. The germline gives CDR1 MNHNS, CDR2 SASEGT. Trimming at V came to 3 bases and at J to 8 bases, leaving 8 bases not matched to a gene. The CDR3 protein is CASSDPGQGSYTIYF. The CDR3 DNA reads TGTGCCAGCAGTGATCCGGGACAGGGTTCGTACACCATATATTTT.

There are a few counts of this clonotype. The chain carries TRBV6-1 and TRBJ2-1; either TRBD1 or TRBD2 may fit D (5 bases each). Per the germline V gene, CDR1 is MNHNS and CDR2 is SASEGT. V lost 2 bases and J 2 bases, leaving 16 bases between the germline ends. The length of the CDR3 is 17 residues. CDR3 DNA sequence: TGTGCCAGCAGTGAAAGGGGAGCGGTGTTTACCTACAATGAGCAGTTCTTC. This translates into CASSERGAVFTYNEQFF.

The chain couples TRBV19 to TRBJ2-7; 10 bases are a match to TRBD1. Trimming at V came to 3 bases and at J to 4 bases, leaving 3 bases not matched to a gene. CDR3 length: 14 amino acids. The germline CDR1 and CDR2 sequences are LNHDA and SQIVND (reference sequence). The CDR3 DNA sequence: TGTGCCAGTAGTATGGGGGACAGGGGTTACGAGCAGTACTTC. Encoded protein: CASSMGDRGYEQYF. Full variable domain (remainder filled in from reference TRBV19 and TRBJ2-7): DGGITQSPKYLFRKEGQNVTLSCEQNLNHDAMYWYRQDPGQGLRLIYYSQIVNDFQKGDIAEGYSVSREKKESFPLTVTSAQKNPTAFYLCASSMGDRGYEQYFGPGTRLTVT.

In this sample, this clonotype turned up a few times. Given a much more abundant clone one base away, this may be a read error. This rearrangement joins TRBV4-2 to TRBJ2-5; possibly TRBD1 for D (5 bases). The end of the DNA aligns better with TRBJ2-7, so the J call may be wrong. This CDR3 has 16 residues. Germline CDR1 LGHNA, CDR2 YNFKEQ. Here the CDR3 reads CASSPRGPPGSYEQYF. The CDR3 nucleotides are TGTGCCAGCAGCCCAAGGGGTCCTCCCGGTTCCTACGAGCAGTACTTC.

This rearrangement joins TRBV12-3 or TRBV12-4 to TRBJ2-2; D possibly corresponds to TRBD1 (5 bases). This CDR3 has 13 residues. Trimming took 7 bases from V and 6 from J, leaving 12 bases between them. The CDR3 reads CASTPLGAGELFF. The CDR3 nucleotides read TGTGCCAGCACCCCCCTAGGGGCCGGGGAGCTGTTTTTT.

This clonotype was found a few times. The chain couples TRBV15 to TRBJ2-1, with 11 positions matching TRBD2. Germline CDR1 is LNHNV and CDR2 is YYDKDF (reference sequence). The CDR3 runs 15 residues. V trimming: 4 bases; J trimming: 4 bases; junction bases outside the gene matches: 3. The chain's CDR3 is CATSKGTSGYNEQFF. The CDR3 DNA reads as TGTGCCACCAGCAAGGGGACTAGCGGTTACAATGAGCAGTTCTTC.

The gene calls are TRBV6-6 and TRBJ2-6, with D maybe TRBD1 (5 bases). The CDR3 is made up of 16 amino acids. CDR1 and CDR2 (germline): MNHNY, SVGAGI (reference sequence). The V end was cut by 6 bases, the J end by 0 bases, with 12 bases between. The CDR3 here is CASRQPGSSGANVLTF. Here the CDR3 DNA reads TGTGCCAGCAGGCAACCAGGGTCCTCTGGGGCCAACGTCCTGACTTTC.

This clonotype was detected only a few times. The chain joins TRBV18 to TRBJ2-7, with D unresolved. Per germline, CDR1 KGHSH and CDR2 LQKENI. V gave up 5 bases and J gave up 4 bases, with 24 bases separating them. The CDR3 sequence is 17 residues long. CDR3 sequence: CASSSVGPGQKPYEQYF. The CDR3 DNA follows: TGTGCCAGCTCATCGGTGGGTCCCGGGCAGAAGCCTTACGAGCAGTACTTC.

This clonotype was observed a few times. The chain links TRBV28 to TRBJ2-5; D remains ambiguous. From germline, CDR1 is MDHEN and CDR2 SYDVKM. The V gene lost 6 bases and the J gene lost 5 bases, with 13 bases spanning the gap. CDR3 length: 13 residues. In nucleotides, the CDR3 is TGTGCCAGCAGAAGTACATTCCAGGAGACCCAGTACTTC. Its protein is CASRSTFQETQYF.

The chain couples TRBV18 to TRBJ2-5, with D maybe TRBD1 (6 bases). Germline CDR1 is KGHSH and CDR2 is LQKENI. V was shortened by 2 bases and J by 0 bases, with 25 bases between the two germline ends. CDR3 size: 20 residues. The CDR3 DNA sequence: TGTGCCAGCTCACCATATTATCGTAGCCTAACGACAGGCGACCAAGAGACCCAGTACTTC. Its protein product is CASSPYYRSLTTGDQETQYF.

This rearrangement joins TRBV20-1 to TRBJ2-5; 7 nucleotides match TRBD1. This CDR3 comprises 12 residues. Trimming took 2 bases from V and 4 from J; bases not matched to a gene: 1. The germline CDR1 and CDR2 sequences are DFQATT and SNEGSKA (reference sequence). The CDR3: CSARPGGETQYF. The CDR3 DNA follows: TGCAGTGCTAGACCAGGGGGAGAGACCCAGTACTTC.

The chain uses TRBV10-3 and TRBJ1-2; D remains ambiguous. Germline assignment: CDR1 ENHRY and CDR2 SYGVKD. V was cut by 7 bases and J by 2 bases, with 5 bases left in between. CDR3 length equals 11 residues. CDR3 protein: CAITTNYGYTF. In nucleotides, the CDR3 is TGTGCCATCACCACCAACTATGGCTACACCTTC.

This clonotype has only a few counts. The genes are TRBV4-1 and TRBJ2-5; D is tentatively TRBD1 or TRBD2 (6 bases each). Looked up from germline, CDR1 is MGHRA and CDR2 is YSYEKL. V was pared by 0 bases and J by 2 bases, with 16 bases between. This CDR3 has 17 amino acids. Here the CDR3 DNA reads TGCGCCAGCAGCCAAGATGAGGAGGGGGTCTTTCAAGAGACCCAGTACTTC. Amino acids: CASSQDEEGVFQETQYF.

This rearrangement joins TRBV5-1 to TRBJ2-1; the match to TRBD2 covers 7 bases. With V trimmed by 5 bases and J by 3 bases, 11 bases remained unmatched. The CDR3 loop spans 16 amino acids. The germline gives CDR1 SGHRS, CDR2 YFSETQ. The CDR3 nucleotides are TGCGCCAGCAGGCCCGGGTCTAGCGGTAGCTACAATGAGCAGTTCTTC. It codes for CASRPGSSGSYNEQFF.

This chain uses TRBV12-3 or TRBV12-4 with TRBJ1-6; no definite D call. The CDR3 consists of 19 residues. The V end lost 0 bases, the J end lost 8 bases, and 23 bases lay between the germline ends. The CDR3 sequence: CASSLAVLVSGFIDSPLHF. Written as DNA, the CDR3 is TGTGCCAGCAGTTTAGCAGTATTAGTGTCTGGGTTTATCGATTCACCCCTCCACTTT.

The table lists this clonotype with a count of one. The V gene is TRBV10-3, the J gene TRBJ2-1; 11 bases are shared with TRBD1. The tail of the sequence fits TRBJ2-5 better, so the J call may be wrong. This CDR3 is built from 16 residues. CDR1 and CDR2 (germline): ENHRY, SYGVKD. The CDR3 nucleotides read TGTGCCATCAGTGGAGGGGACAGGGGGTTCGAAGAGACCCAGTACTTC. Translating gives CAISGGDRGFEETQYF.

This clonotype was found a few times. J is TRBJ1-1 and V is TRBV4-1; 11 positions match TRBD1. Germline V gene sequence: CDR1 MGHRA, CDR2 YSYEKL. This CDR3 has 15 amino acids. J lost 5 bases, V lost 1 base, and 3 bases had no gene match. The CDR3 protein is CASSQGGDRGTEAFF. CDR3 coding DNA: TGCGCCAGCAGCCAAGGGGGGGACAGGGGGACTGAAGCTTTCTTT.